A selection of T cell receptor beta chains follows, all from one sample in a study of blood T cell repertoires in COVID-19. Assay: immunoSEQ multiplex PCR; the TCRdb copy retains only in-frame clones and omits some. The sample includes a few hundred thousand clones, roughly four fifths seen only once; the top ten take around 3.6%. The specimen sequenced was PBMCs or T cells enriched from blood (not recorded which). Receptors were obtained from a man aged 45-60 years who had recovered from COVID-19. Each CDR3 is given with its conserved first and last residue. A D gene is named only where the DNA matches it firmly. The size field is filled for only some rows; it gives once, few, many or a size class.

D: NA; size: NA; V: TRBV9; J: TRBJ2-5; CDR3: CASSVVRGSTQYF; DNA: TGTGCCAGCAGCGTAGTTAGAGGGTCGACCCAGTACTTC
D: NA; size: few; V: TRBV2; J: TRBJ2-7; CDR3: CASSPLNEQYF; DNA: TGTGCCAGCAGTCCCCTTAACGAGCAGTACTTC
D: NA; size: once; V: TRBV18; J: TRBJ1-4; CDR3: CASQRGSYNEKLFF; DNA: TGTGCCAGTCAAAGAGGCAGCTATAATGAAAAACTGTTTTTT
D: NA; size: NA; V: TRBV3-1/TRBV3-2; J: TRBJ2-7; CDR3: CASSQEWSRGAYEQYF; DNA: TGTGCCAGCAGCCAAGAATGGAGCAGGGGTGCCTACGAGCAGTACTTC
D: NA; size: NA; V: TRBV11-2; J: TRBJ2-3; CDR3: CASSKGDGVRTDTQYF; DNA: TGTGCCAGCAGCAAGGGGGATGGGGTGCGAACAGATACGCAGTATTTT
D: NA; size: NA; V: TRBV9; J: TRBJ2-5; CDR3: CASSVGQRLETQYF; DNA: TGTGCCAGCAGCGTAGGGCAGCGGTTAGAGACCCAGTACTTC
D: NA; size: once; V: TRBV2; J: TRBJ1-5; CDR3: CASNRQDSNQPQHF; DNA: TGTGCCAGCAACCGGCAGGATAGCAATCAGCCCCAGCATTTT
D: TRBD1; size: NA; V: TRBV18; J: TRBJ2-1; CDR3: CASSPTGGFFWNEQFF; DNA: TGTGCCAGCTCACCGACAGGGGGATTTTTCTGGAATGAGCAGTTCTTC
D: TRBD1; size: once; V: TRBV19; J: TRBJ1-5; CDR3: CASKTGTVGNQPQHF; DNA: TGTGCCAGTAAGACAGGGACAGTAGGCAATCAGCCCCAGCATTTT
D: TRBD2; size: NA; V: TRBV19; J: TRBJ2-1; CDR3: CASSKLGLAGAPSYNEQFF; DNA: TGTGCCAGTAGTAAACTGGGGCTAGCGGGGGCTCCCTCCTACAATGAGCAGTTCTTC
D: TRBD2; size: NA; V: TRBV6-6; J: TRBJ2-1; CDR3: CASSTSARRDEQFF; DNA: TGTGCCAGCAGCACTAGCGCTCGAAGGGATGAGCAGTTCTTC
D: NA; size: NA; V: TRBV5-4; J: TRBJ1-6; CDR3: CASSFDSSYNSPLHF; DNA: TGTGCCAGCAGTTTTGACAGCTCCTATAATTCACCCCTCCACTTT
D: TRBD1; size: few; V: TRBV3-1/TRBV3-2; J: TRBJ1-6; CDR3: CASSRNRGGSSYNSPLHF; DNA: TGTGCCAGCAGCCGGAACAGGGGTGGGAGCTCCTATAATTCACCCCTCCACTTT
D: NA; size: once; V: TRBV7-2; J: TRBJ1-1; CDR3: CASSHPQGKGTEAFF; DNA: TGTGCCAGCAGCCATCCCCAGGGTAAGGGCACTGAAGCTTTCTTT
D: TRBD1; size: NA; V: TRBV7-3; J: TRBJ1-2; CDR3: CASSSQGARGYTF; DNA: TGTGCCAGCAGCTCACAGGGGGCACGGGGCTACACCTTC
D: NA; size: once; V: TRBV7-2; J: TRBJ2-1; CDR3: CASSLLVFSSSYNEQFF; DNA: TGTGCCAGCAGCTTATTGGTTTTCTCGAGCTCCTACAATGAGCAGTTCTTC
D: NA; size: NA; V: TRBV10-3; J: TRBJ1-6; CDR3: CAISESVPRVPYNSPLHF; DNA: TGTGCCATCAGTGAGTCCGTACCCAGGGTACCCTATAATTCACCCCTCCACTTT
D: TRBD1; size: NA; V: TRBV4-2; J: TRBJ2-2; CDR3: CASSHPTGANTGELFF; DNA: TGTGCCAGCAGCCACCCGACAGGGGCAAACACCGGGGAGCTGTTTTTT
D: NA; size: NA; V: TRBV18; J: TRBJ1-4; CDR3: CASEGRGNEKLFF; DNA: TGTGCCAGCGAAGGTCGGGGGAATGAAAAACTGTTTTTT
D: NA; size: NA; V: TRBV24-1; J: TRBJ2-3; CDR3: CATGPGTDTQYF; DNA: TGTGCCACCGGTCCAGGCACAGATACGCAGTATTTT
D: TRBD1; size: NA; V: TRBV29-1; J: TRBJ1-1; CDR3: CSVVPGQGGNTEAFF; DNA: TGCAGCGTCGTCCCGGGACAGGGCGGGAACACTGAAGCTTTCTTT
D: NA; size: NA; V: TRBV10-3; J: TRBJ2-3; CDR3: CAIRVEGSTDTQYF; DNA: TGTGCCATCAGAGTGGAGGGTAGCACAGATACGCAGTATTTT
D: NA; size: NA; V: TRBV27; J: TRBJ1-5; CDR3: CASSLAGPFYSGNQPQHF; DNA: TGTGCCAGCAGTCTAGCGGGTCCGTTTTATTCGGGGAATCAGCCCCAGCATTTT
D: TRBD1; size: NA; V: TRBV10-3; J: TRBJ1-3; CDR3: CAGQGNSGNTIYF; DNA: TGTGCCGGACAGGGGAATTCTGGAAACACCATATATTTT
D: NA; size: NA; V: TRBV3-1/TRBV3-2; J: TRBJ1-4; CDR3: CASSQDRQTSNEKLFF; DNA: TGTGCCAGCAGCCAAGATCGACAGACTTCAAATGAAAAACTGTTTTTT
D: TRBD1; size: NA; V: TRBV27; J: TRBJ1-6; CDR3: CASSSRTGARYNSPLHF; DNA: TGTGCCAGCAGCTCCAGAACAGGGGCTAGGTATAATTCACCCCTCCACTTT
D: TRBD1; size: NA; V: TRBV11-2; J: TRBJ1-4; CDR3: CASSSYPGQGNEKLFF; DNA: TGTGCCAGCAGCTCCTATCCGGGACAGGGGAATGAAAAACTGTTTTTT
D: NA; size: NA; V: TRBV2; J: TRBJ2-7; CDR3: CAGGIRGGGEQYF; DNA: TGTGCCGGGGGGATCCGGGGCGGTGGGGAGCAGTACTTC
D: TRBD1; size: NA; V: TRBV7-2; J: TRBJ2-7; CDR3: CASSLGTGQWYEQYF; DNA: TGTGCCAGCAGCTTAGGGACAGGGCAATGGTACGAGCAGTACTTC
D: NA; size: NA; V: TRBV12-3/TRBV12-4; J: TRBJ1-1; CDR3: CASRRTANTEAFF; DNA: TGTGCCAGCAGGCGCACAGCAAACACTGAAGCTTTCTTT
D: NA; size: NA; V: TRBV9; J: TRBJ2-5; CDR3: CASTGQLEETQYF; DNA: TGTGCCAGCACCGGACAGCTTGAAGAGACCCAGTACTTC
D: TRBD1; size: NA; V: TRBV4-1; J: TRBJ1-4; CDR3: CASTPGQGAIVNEKLFF; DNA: TGCGCCAGCACGCCGGGACAGGGGGCGATTGTAAATGAAAAACTGTTTTTT
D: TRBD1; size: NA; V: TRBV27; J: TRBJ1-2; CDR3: CASSPERGLASYYGYTF; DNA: TGTGCCAGCAGTCCCGAGAGGGGGCTTGCTAGCTACTATGGCTACACCTTC
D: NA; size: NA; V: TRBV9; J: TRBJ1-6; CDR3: CASNHGSSYNSPLHF; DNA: TGTGCCAGCAACCACGGGAGCTCCTATAATTCACCCCTCCACTTT
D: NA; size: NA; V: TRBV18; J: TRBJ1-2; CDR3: CASSPPEGNYGYTF; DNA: TGTGCCAGCTCACCACCGGAGGGAAACTATGGCTACACCTTC
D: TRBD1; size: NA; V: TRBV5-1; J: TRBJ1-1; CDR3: CASSLDRVATEAFF; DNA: TGCGCCAGCAGCTTAGACAGGGTGGCCACTGAAGCTTTCTTT
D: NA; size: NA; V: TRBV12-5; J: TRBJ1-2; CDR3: CASGSTWGYTF; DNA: TGTGCTAGTGGTTCAACATGGGGCTACACCTTC
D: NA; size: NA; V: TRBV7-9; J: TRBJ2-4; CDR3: CASSLDGQTLAKNIQYF; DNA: TGTGCCAGCAGCTTAGATGGACAGACTCTAGCCAAAAACATTCAGTACTTC
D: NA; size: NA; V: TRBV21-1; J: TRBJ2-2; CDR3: CASSKVRLAGGKNTGELFF; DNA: TGTGCCAGCAGCAAAGTTCGGCTAGCGGGAGGGAAGAACACCGGGGAGCTGTTTTTT
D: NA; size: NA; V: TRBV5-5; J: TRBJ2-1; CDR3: CASSFSGTQSYNEQFF; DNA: TGTGCCAGCAGCTTTTCCGGGACACAGTCCTACAATGAGCAGTTCTTC